The 13 T cell receptor beta chains presented below share a single source sample, sequenced in a study of shared clonotypes between healthy human individuals. The naive CD8 subset, CD45RO-negative cells positively selected for CCR7, excluded terminally differentiated effector memory CD45RA+ cells. Sequenced by immunoSEQ multiplex PCR; TCRdb stores in-frame clones only, minus some. Of 2 million or so clones in the sample, about 95% were seen once. Sequenced sample: naive CD8+ T cells sorted from blood. Receptors were obtained from a man in his late teens or twenties in good health.

The rearrangement uses TRBV2 and TRBJ1-5; D is ambiguous. Germline assignment: CDR1 SNHLY and CDR2 FYNNEI. Trimming stripped 3 bases from V and 0 bases from J, with 18 bases between. The CDR3 spans 18 residues. The chain's CDR3 is CASSDSTNDIHSNQPQHF. The CDR3, as DNA: TGTGCCAGCAGTGATTCGACAAATGACATTCATAGCAATCAGCCCCAGCATTTT.

The chain has TRBV2 and TRBJ2-5; 9 positions match TRBD1. The V gene end was trimmed by 9 bases and the J gene end by 5 bases; junction bases not matched to a gene: 7. Germline V gives CDR1 SNHLY, CDR2 FYNNEI. The CDR3 consists of 13 residues. The CDR3 is CAREAGTGETQYF. The DNA for the CDR3 is TGTGCCAGGGAGGCGGGGACAGGGGAGACCCAGTACTTC.

J is TRBJ2-1 and V is TRBV28, with D hard to call. The CDR3 totals 15 residues. V shed 5 bases and J shed 0 bases, with 11 bases lying between them. The germline V gene has CDR1 MDHEN and CDR2 SYDVKM. The CDR3 reads CASSLYLSSYNEQFF. The CDR3 DNA sequence: TGTGCCAGCAGTCTTTACTTAAGCTCCTACAATGAGCAGTTCTTC.

The gene calls are TRBV27 and TRBJ2-1; D remains ambiguous. Germline loops: CDR1 MNHEY, CDR2 SMNVEV (reference sequence). The CDR3 covers 15 residues. V gave up 0 bases and J gave up 4 bases, with 10 bases separating them. CDR3 DNA: TGTGCCAGCAGTTTATCGTCCAGCCTATACAATGAGCAGTTCTTC. Residues: CASSLSSSLYNEQFF.

On this clone: Different DNA sequences within this sample yield the same CDR3. The rearrangement uses TRBV6-1 and TRBJ2-7; D unclear. V was trimmed by 0 bases and J by 1 base, leaving 7 bases between them. The germline V gene encodes CDR1 MNHNS and CDR2 SASEGT. The CDR3 is 14 residues long. The CDR3 spells CASSEAGSSYEQYF. The CDR3 region has the DNA TGTGCCAGCAGTGAAGCCGGCAGTTCCTACGAGCAGTACTTC.

The chain is built from TRBV6-1 and TRBJ2-2, with TRBD1 matching 10 bases. V lost 4 bases, J lost 5 bases, and 10 bases stayed unmatched. CDR3 length: 17 residues. Germline lookup yields CDR1 MNHNS and CDR2 SASEGT. The CDR3 bases are TGTGCCAGCAGTGCTGCTGCCGAGGACAGGGGGACCGGGGAGCTGTTTTTT. Protein product: CASSAAAEDRGTGELFF.

The chain is built from TRBV4-1 and TRBJ2-7; 9 nucleotides line up with TRBD2. After removal of 1 base from V and 3 bases from J, the junction contained 13 bases not matched to a gene. The CDR3 is made up of 18 amino acids. Germline CDR1 MGHRA, CDR2 YSYEKL. The CDR3 region has the DNA TGCGCCAGCAGCCAAGTCCCCCCGGGACTAGCCATCTACTACGAGCAGTACTTC. Encoded protein: CASSQVPPGLAIYYEQYF.

The V call is TRBV28, the J call TRBJ1-3; D is ambiguous. This CDR3 region has 16 residues. Germline V gives CDR1 MDHEN, CDR2 SYDVKM. Trimming took 2 bases from V and 0 from J, leaving 11 bases between them. The CDR3 bases are TGTGCCAGCAGTTTACCTACGGAGAGCTCTGGAAACACCATATATTTT. It encodes CASSLPTESSGNTIYF. The whole variable domain, remainder taken from reference TRBV28 and TRBJ1-3, is DVKVTQSSRYLVKRTGEKVFLECVQDMDHENMFWYRQDPGLGLRLIYFSYDVKMKEKGDIPEGYSVSREKKERFSLILESASTNQTSMYLCASSLPTESSGNTIYFGEGSWLTVV.

The chain links TRBV7-2 to TRBJ2-5; TRBD2 is a possible D gene (5 bases). Germline V gene data show CDR1 as SGHTA and CDR2 as FQGNSA. V lost 1 base to trimming and J lost 4 bases, with 7 bases between them. The CDR3 is 13 amino acids. For the CDR3, the DNA is TGTGCCAGCAGCTTAGGGACTTTAGAGACCCAGTACTTC. Protein sequence: CASSLGTLETQYF.

The chain has TRBV11-2 and TRBJ2-6; TRBD1 aligns across 7 bases. V dropped 1 base and J dropped 0; count of bases not matched to a gene: 6. Germline loops: CDR1 SGHAT, CDR2 FQNNGV. The CDR3 contains 18 residues. The CDR3 bases are TGTGCCAGCAGCTTAGGACAGGGCTTTTCCTCTGGGGCCAACGTCCTGACTTTC. Translation gives CASSLGQGFSSGANVLTF.

The V and J genes are TRBV7-9 and TRBJ2-7, with D unresolved. The V end lost 1 base, the J end lost 2 bases, and 12 bases lay between the germline ends. Germline V gene data show CDR1 as SEHNR and CDR2 as FQNEAQ (reference sequence). The CDR3 totals 15 residues. Here the CDR3 DNA reads TGTGCCAGCAGCTTAGGGGGTCCAGACCCCTACGAGCAGTACTTC. Translated, it gives CASSLGGPDPYEQYF.

The V gene is TRBV5-6, the J gene TRBJ1-6; no definite D call. Per germline, CDR1 SGHDT and CDR2 YYEEEE. The CDR3 totals 15 residues. Trimming removed 0 bases from V and 8 bases from J, with 12 bases in between. CDR3 coding DNA: TGTGCCAGCAGCTTGGGATCGGCGGGCTATTCACCCCTCCACTTT. This sequence encodes CASSLGSAGYSPLHF.

DNA for the CDR3: TGTGCCAGCAGCTTAAGTCCGGCGCCCCTCACCGGGGAGCTGTTTTTT. It translates to CASSLSPAPLTGELFF. This chain links TRBV7-6 with TRBJ2-2; D not resolved. Germline loops: CDR1 SGHVS, CDR2 FNYEAQ. The CDR3 loop spans 16 amino acids. V was clipped by 2 bases and J by 4 bases, with 14 bases between them.